This T cell receptor (beta chain) was captured by sequencing in a study of T cells after yellow fever vaccination. Study background: Fractions containing few cells were prepared with SMART-Seq v4 Ultra Low Input. General study findings and limits: The presence of abundant clonotypes contaminating from the bulk population was possible in FACS-sorted repertoires. It was a weaker secondary response, yet one that peaked faster, at day 5 versus 15. At less than 97% for CD4 and 70% to 90% for CD8, most primary-vaccination clones showed up again after the booster.

MiXCR was run by TCRdb on the 5' RACE reads, yielding one entry per CDR3 protein. Counted here are 450,000 to 550,000 distinct CDR3 sequences, under 25% occurring once; the ten biggest clones make up about 13%. Germline CDR1 SNHLY, CDR2 FYNNEI. This CDR3 is 14 amino acids long. Trimming cost V 0 bases and J 4 bases, with 8 bases left between them. This clonotype was observed a handful of times. Its antigen is undetermined. The input for sequencing was PBMCs, taken 15 days after the yellow fever booster vaccination. The V gene is TRBV2, the J gene TRBJ2-3; perhaps TRBD2 as D (5 bases). The clonotype originates from a man aged 30-40 years who received the YFV17D yellow fever vaccine. This CDR3 reads CASSEAGVPDTQYF. The CDR3 DNA sequence: TGTGCCAGCAGTGAAGCGGGAGTGCCAGATACGCAGTATTTT.